This entry lists 9 T cell receptor beta chains sequenced from one sample in a study of blood T cell repertoires in COVID-19. TCRdb's copy holds only in-frame clones and misses some; the assay was immunoSEQ multiplex PCR. This sample carries roughly 170,000 clones, around 86% of them seen once, and the ten largest clones take around 2.7%. The sample taken for sequencing was peripheral blood. The source is a man in his forties with active or convalescent COVID-19.

The rearrangement uses TRBV2 and TRBJ1-3, with D possibly TRBD1 on 5 matching bases. V dropped 7 bases and J dropped 7 bases, with 29 bases sitting between them. The CDR3 has 18 residues. Per germline, CDR1 SNHLY and CDR2 FYNNEI. The CDR3: CASKRGGSMAGRSNTIYF. The CDR3 DNA sequence: TGTGCCAGCAAGAGGGGCGGGAGTATGGCAGGGAGGTCGAACACCATATATTTT.

The chain joins TRBV28 to TRBJ1-5; the D gene is possibly TRBD1 (6 bases). Germline V lookup: CDR1 MDHEN, CDR2 SYDVKM. The CDR3 has 19 amino acids. V dropped 3 bases and J dropped 0 bases, with 21 bases sitting between them. The CDR3 region has the DNA TGTGCCAGCAGTTTTGGTGTCGGGACAAGCCTGTATAGCAATCAGCCCCAGCATTTT. It translates to CASSFGVGTSLYSNQPQHF.

The chain employs TRBV19 and TRBJ2-3; TRBD2 might be the D (5 bases). V lost 5 bases, J lost 11 bases, and 17 bases lay in between. Germline CDR1 and CDR2: LNHDA and SQIVND (reference sequence). CDR3 size: 13 residues. The CDR3 bases are TGTGCCAGTAGTCCCAACGGCGGGTTGGGGCAGTATTTT. Protein product: CASSPNGGLGQYF.

The genes are TRBV28 and TRBJ1-5; D is undetermined. The CDR3 loop spans 12 amino acids. V was trimmed by 7 bases and J by 7 bases, leaving 11 bases between them. Germline CDR1 MDHEN, CDR2 SYDVKM. CDR3 nucleotides: TGTGCCAGCAAGGAGGGTCGGCAGCCCCAGCATTTT. It specifies CASKEGRQPQHF.

This chain joins TRBV4-2 and TRBJ2-7; D is perhaps TRBD1 (6 bases). The CDR3 consists of 13 residues. Per the germline V gene, CDR1 is LGHNA and CDR2 is YNFKEQ. The V gene lost 10 bases and the J gene lost 3 bases, with 16 bases spanning the gap. The CDR3 sequence: CATSSGTSYEQYF. Here the CDR3 DNA reads TGTGCCACCTCATCCGGGACAAGCTACGAGCAGTACTTC.

This clone was picked up one time. The chain recombines TRBV5-4 with TRBJ2-3, with TRBD1 as a possible D gene (6 bases). V was shortened by 0 bases and J by 2 bases, with 13 bases between the two germline ends. The CDR3 contains 16 residues. CDR1 SGHNT and CDR2 YYREEE come from the germline V gene (reference sequence). The CDR3 loop reads CASSLGDTVYTDTQYF. The CDR3 DNA reads as TGTGCCAGCAGCTTGGGGGACACAGTGTACACAGATACGCAGTATTTT.

The rearrangement joins TRBV20-1 to TRBJ1-6, with unresolved D. CDR3 length: 13 residues. Germline CDR1 reads DFQATT; CDR2 reads SNEGSKA (reference sequence). Trimming pared 3 bases from V and 6 bases from J, leaving 9 bases between. Here the CDR3 DNA reads TGCAGTGCTAGTTCAAATGTTAATTCACCCCTCCACTTT. Translated: CSASSNVNSPLHF.

This clone was found once. The chain recombines TRBV11-2 with TRBJ2-3; D gene unclear. CDR1 SGHAT and CDR2 FQNNGV come from the germline V gene. V lost 4 bases and J 2 bases, leaving 7 bases between the germline ends. The CDR3 length is 13 residues. Written as DNA, the CDR3 is TGTGCCAGCAGCTCCGCGATCACAGATACGCAGTATTTT. As protein: CASSSAITDTQYF. Filled out from reference TRBV11-2 and TRBJ2-3, the complete variable domain reads EAGVAQSPRYKIIEKRQSVAFWCNPISGHATLYWYQQILGQGPKLLIQFQNNGVVDDSQLPKDRFSAERLKGVDSTLKIQPAKLEDSAVYLCASSSAITDTQYFGPGTRLTVL.

This clone has only a few counts. The chain joins TRBV19 to TRBJ1-5, with D possibly being TRBD1 (6 bases). V was trimmed by 9 bases and J by 5 bases, leaving 20 bases between them. The CDR3 spans 15 residues. Germline-derived CDR1 and CDR2 are LNHDA and SQIVND (reference sequence). The chain's CDR3 is CASNKRGTFDQPQHF. The CDR3 nucleotides are TGTGCCAGCAACAAGAGAGGGACATTCGATCAGCCCCAGCATTTT.